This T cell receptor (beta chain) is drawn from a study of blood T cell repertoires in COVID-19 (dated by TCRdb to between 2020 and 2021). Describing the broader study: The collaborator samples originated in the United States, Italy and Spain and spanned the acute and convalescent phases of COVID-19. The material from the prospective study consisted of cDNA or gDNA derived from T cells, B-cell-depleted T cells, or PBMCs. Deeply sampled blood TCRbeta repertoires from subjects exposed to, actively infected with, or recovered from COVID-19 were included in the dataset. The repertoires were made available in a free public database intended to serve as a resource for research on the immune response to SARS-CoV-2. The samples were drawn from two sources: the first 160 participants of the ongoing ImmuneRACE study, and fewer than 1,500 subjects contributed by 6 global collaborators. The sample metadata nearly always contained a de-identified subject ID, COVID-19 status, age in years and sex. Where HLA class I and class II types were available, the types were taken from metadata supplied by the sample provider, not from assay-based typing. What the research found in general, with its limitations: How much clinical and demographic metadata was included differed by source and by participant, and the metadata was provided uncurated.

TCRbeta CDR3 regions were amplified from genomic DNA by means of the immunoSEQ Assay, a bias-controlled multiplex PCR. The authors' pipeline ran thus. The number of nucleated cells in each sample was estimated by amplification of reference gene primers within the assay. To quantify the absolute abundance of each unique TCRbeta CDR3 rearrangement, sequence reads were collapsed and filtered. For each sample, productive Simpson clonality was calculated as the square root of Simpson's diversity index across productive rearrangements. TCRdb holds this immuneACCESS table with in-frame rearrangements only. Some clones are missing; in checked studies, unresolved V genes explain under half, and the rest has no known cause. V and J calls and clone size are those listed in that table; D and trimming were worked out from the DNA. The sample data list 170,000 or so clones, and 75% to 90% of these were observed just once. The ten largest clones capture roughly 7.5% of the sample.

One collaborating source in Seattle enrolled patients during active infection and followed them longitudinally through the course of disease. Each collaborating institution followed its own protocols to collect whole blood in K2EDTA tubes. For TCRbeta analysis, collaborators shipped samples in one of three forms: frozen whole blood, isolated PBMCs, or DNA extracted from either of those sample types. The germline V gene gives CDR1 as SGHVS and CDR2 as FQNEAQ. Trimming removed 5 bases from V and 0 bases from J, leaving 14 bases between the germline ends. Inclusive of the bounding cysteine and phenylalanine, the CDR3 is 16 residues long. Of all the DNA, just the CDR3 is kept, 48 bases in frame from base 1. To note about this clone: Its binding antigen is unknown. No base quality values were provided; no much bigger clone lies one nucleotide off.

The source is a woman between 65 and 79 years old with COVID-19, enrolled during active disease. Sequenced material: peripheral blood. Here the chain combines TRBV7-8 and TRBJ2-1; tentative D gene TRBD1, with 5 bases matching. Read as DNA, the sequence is TGTGCCAGCAGCCGCCGACAGCTAAGCTCCTACAATGAGCAGTTCTTC. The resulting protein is CASSRRQLSSYNEQFF.